The rows below give T cell receptor beta chains drawn from one sample of a study of cytomegalovirus exposure and HLA in healthy donors. Profiling relied on immunoSEQ multiplex PCR, and the TCRdb table lists in-frame clones only, not all of them. The sample records over 95,000 clones, 76% being singletons. The sample comprised PBMCs. These receptors originate from a woman aged 35 to 49 in good health and CMV-seropositive. CDR3s include the opening cysteine and the closing phenylalanine or tryptophan. A D gene is named only where the DNA matches it firmly. Expanded clones are given a class, and other clones once, few, many or no size at all.

D gene,clone size,V gene,J gene,CDR3 DNA,CDR3 protein
NA,NA,TRBV19,TRBJ1-2,TGTGCCAGTAGTATAGGTCCGGACACGGGTTATGGCTACACCTTC,CASSIGPDTGYGYTF
NA,NA,TRBV15,TRBJ2-2,TGTGCCACCAGCAGAGTTGTAGAAGCCGGGGAGCTGTTTTTT,CATSRVVEAGELFF
NA,once,TRBV7-8,TRBJ1-3,TGTGCCAGCAGCTTAGTAGCAGGGTCTGGAAACACCATATATTTT,CASSLVAGSGNTIYF
NA,NA,TRBV7-9,TRBJ2-1,TGTGCCAGCAGCGGACAAGCAGGGGCGAGGGTCGGTGAGCAGTTCTTC,CASSGQAGARVGEQFF
TRBD1,once,TRBV6-1,TRBJ2-7,TGTGCCAGCAGGACAGGGGGCGGAAACGAGCAGTACTTC,CASRTGGGNEQYF
NA,NA,TRBV7-2,TRBJ2-1,TGTGCCAGCAGCTTAATTCCAGGGAATGAGCAGTTCTTC,CASSLIPGNEQFF
TRBD1,few,TRBV29-1,TRBJ2-5,TGCAGCGTAGAGCCGGGACAGGGGGAATTGGAGACCCAGTACTTC,CSVEPGQGELETQYF
TRBD2,NA,TRBV30,TRBJ2-5,TGTGCCTGGGGTTCCGGGACTAGTGGAGAGACCCAGTACTTC,CAWGSGTSGETQYF
NA,NA,TRBV5-4,TRBJ2-3,TGTGCCAGCAGCCCCTCCACGACAGCTAGCACAGATACGCAGTATTTT,CASSPSTTASTDTQYF
TRBD2,NA,TRBV6-5,TRBJ2-1,TGTGCCAGCAGTAGGACTAGCGGCAATGAGCAGTTCTTC,CASSRTSGNEQFF
NA,few,TRBV19,TRBJ1-1,TGTGCCACCGCCCCGGGACAATACACGAACACTGAAGCTTTCTTT,CATAPGQYTNTEAFF
NA,NA,TRBV5-1,TRBJ2-2,TGCGCCAGCAGCGGCCTTTCCTTAATCCCGGGACTCACTAAATTCGCCGGGGAGCTGTTTTTT,CASSGLSLIPGLTKFAGELFF
NA,NA,TRBV4-2,TRBJ1-3,TGTGCCAGCAGCCAAAACGAACTCTCTGGAAACACCATATATTTT,CASSQNELSGNTIYF
NA,NA,TRBV4-1,TRBJ2-3,TGCGCCAGCAGCCAAGATACCTCCCGTCCAGGGCGGAGCACAGATACGCAGTATTTT,CASSQDTSRPGRSTDTQYF
TRBD1,NA,TRBV19,TRBJ1-4,TGTGCCAGTAAAGTCGGGACAGGGCACGAAAAACTGTTTTTT,CASKVGTGHEKLFF
NA,NA,TRBV2,TRBJ1-2,TGTGCCAGCAGTGTAGAGGCGGCAGCTACACTCTATGGCTACACCTTC,CASSVEAAATLYGYTF
TRBD1,once,TRBV6-5,TRBJ2-7,TGTGCCAGCAGTTACCAGGCAGGGGGCACACGGGAGCAGTACTTC,CASSYQAGGTREQYF